The 14 T cell receptor beta chains below all came from one sample that was sequenced in a study of shared clonotypes between healthy human individuals. Assay: immunoSEQ multiplex PCR; the TCRdb copy retains only in-frame clones and omits some. The table has 1,100,000 or so clones, approximately 78% seen once. The sample was memory CD4+ T cells from PBMCs. As to subset: CD45RA-negative fraction. These receptors were taken from a man between 18 and 35 years old in good health. Some clones in this sample may be carry-over from other donors' samples.

This clone turned up a few times. This same CDR3 is encoded by further DNA sequences in the sample. The chain combines TRBV28 with TRBJ2-1; unclear D gene. Germline-derived CDR1 and CDR2 are MDHEN and SYDVKM. Trimming cost V 2 bases and J 9 bases, with 8 bases left between them. This CDR3 contains 12 residues. The CDR3 here is CASSLLAREQFF. In nucleotides, the CDR3 is TGTGCCAGCAGTTTACTGGCCCGTGAGCAGTTCTTC. The entire variable domain, with the rest obtained from reference TRBV28 and TRBJ2-1, is as follows: DVKVTQSSRYLVKRTGEKVFLECVQDMDHENMFWYRQDPGLGLRLIYFSYDVKMKEKGDIPEGYSVSREKKERFSLILESASTNQTSMYLCASSLLAREQFFGPGTRLTVL.

This CDR3 reads CASSSAANVLTF. In DNA, the CDR3 is TGTGCCAGCAGTTCGGCGGCCAACGTCCTGACTTTC. The V and J genes are TRBV28 and TRBJ2-6; no reliable D call. The ends were cut back, 4 bases at V and 6 bases at J, with 4 bases in the middle. The CDR3 is made up of 12 amino acids. The V gene's germline CDR1 is MDHEN and CDR2 SYDVKM.

This chain links TRBV7-9 with TRBJ1-2; D gene unclear. V was shortened by 4 bases and J by 6 bases, with 15 bases between the two germline ends. The CDR3 has 14 amino acids. Germline loops: CDR1 SEHNR, CDR2 FQNEAQ (reference sequence). The CDR3 nucleotides are TGTGCCAGCAGCTCTCTCCCTGGACTCGATGGCTACACCTTC. Amino acids: CASSSLPGLDGYTF. The whole variable domain, filled in from reference TRBV7-9 and TRBJ1-2, reads DTGVSQNPRHKITKRGQNVTFRCDPISEHNRLYWYRQTLGQGPEFLTYFQNEAQLEKSRLLSDRFSAERPKGSFSTLEIQRTEQGDSAMYLCASSSLPGLDGYTFGSGTRLTVV.

This rearrangement joins TRBV5-8 to TRBJ2-6; 7 bases match TRBD1. Trimming at V came to 6 bases and at J to 1 base, leaving 7 bases not matched to a gene. The germline CDR1 and CDR2 sequences are SGHTS and YDEGEE. CDR3 length: 16 residues. CDR3 nucleotides: TGTGCCAGCAACCAAAGGGGGCTTTCTGGGGCCAACGTCCTGACTTTC. Its protein product is CASNQRGLSGANVLTF. The full variable domain, with the rest looked up from reference TRBV5-8 and TRBJ2-6, is EAGVTQSPTHLIKTRGQQATLRCSPISGHTSVYWYQQALGLGLQFLLWYDEGEERNRGNFPPRFSGRQFPNYSSELNVNALELEDSALYLCASNQRGLSGANVLTFGAGSRLTVL.

The chain joins TRBV28 to TRBJ1-2, with D possibly TRBD1 on 6 matching bases. The CDR3 consists of 14 residues. Trimming took off 6 bases at V and 4 bases at J, with 15 bases between the two ends. CDR1 is MDHEN and CDR2 is SYDVKM in the germline V gene. CDR3 sequence reads: CASREGGAGYGYTF. The CDR3 DNA reads TGTGCCAGCAGAGAGGGGGGCGCCGGCTATGGCTACACCTTC.

The CDR3 DNA reads TGTGCCAGCAGCTTCGAAGCAGGGGCTGGGGCCAACGTCCTGACTTTC. It encodes CASSFEAGAGANVLTF. The chain recombines TRBV7-9 with TRBJ2-6; D may be TRBD1 (6 bases). The V end lost 3 bases, the J end lost 2 bases, and 11 bases lay between the germline ends. CDR3 length equals 16 residues. CDR1 and CDR2 from the germline V gene are SEHNR and FQNEAQ (reference sequence).

With respect to this clone: A read error may account for a junction end that differs from germline. The rearrangement uses TRBV2 and TRBJ2-7; D is unclear. The CDR3 totals 11 residues. Germline values: CDR1 SNHLY, CDR2 FYNNEI. DNA of the CDR3: TGTGCCAGCAGTGAGGCAAGCCTACACCGCTTC. Amino acids: CASSEASLHRF. Supplemented by reference TRBV2 and TRBJ2-7, the full variable domain reads EPEVTQTPSHQVTQMGQEVILRCVPISNHLYFYWYRQILGQKVEFLVSFYNNEISEKSEIFDDQFSVERPDGSNFTLKIRSTKLEDSAMYFCASSEASLHRFGPGTRLTVT.

This chain joins TRBV5-1 and TRBJ1-1; D gene unclear. The germline V and J ends were trimmed by 4 bases and 7 bases, with 17 bases remaining between them. The CDR3 length is 14 residues. Germline V gene lookup returns CDR1 SGHRS and CDR2 YFSETQ. This CDR3 reads CASSRSDGDLEAFF. The CDR3 DNA follows: TGCGCCAGCAGCCGATCAGACGGGGATCTTGAAGCTTTCTTT. Variable domain in full (rest from reference TRBV5-1 and TRBJ1-1): KAGVTQTPRYLIKTRGQQVTLSCSPISGHRSVSWYQQTPGQGLQFLFEYFSETQRNKGNFPGRFSGRQFSNSRSEMNVSTLELGDSALYLCASSRSDGDLEAFFGQGTRLTVV.

To note about this clone: The sample holds other DNA sequences that translate to the same CDR3. The genes are TRBV11-2 and TRBJ2-7, with D unresolved. V was cut by 3 bases and J by 2 bases, with 8 bases left in between. Germline V gives CDR1 SGHAT, CDR2 FQNNGV. This CDR3 is 13 amino acids long. CDR3 region: CASSFGGPYEQYF. CDR3 nucleotides: TGTGCCAGCAGCTTCGGCGGCCCCTACGAGCAGTACTTC.

The rearrangement joins TRBV25-1 to TRBJ2-2; 11 bases line up with TRBD1. The CDR3 sequence is 14 residues long. The germline V gene has CDR1 MGHDK and CDR2 SYGVNS. Trimming at V came to 5 bases and at J to 6 bases, leaving 2 bases not matched to a gene. The CDR3 region has the DNA TGTGCCAGCAGTCGGACAGGGGGCCCCGGGGAGCTGTTTTTT. Its translation is CASSRTGGPGELFF. The full variable domain, in which reference TRBV25-1 and TRBJ2-2 provide the parts outside the CDR3, is EADIYQTPRYLVIGTGKKITLECSQTMGHDKMYWYQQDPGMELHLIHYSYGVNSTEKGDLSSESTVSRIRTEHFPLTLESARPSHTSQYLCASSRTGGPGELFFGEGSRLTVL.

In nucleotides, the CDR3 is TGTGCCAGCAGCTGGGACAGGAACTATGGCTACACCTTC. It yields the protein CASSWDRNYGYTF. The chain employs TRBV5-6 and TRBJ1-2; 8 bases map to TRBD1. From germline, CDR1 is SGHDT and CDR2 YYEEEE. The V segment lost 3 bases and the J segment 2 bases; nucleotides outside the gene matches: 0. This CDR3 region has 13 residues.

This chain links TRBV6-1 with TRBJ1-2; D ambiguous. Germline CDR1 reads MNHNS; CDR2 reads SASEGT. V shed 3 bases and J shed 3 bases, with 11 bases lying between them. The CDR3 totals 14 residues. CDR3 DNA sequence: TGTGCCAGCAGTGATTTAGTCCGACACTATGGCTACACCTTC. Encoded protein: CASSDLVRHYGYTF.

This clone showed up just a few times. The genes are TRBV5-1 and TRBJ2-7; D unresolved. Between the trimmed V and J ends, which lost 1 base and 2 bases, there was a span of 7 bases. Per the germline V gene, CDR1 is SGHRS and CDR2 is YFSETQ. This CDR3 has 13 residues. The CDR3 spells CASSLQGPYEQYF. The CDR3 region has the DNA TGCGCCAGCAGCTTGCAAGGGCCCTACGAGCAGTACTTC. The complete variable domain, with remaining parts taken from reference TRBV5-1 and TRBJ2-7, reads KAGVTQTPRYLIKTRGQQVTLSCSPISGHRSVSWYQQTPGQGLQFLFEYFSETQRNKGNFPGRFSGRQFSNSRSEMNVSTLELGDSALYLCASSLQGPYEQYFGPGTRLTVT.

V and J are TRBV10-3 and TRBJ1-5; D may be TRBD1 (6 bases). The V gene's germline CDR1 is ENHRY and CDR2 SYGVKD. The CDR3 is 14 residues long. The germline V and J ends were trimmed by 3 bases and 6 bases, with 12 bases remaining between them. This chain's CDR3 is CAISEQGESQPQHF. In DNA, the CDR3 is TGTGCCATCAGTGAACAGGGAGAAAGTCAGCCCCAGCATTTT.